This T cell receptor (beta chain) emerged from a study of quantifying T cell responses using KT2 cells. Study as a whole: TCR alpha and beta constant-region primers primed reverse transcription of RNA.

Each cDNA got a UMI-containing oligo ligated at its 3' end. The first PCR ran about 4 cycles with an equimolar RC1.1 and RC1.2 beta primer mix. TCRdb ran MiXCR on the UMI-ligation and nested PCR reads and lists one entry per CDR3 protein. The sample lists over 40,000 distinct CDR3 sequences, 9.5% to 13% occurring once. Germline V CDR1 and CDR2: KGHDR, SFDVKD. The CDR3 covers 16 residues. Trimming took 2 bases from V and 3 from J, leaving 13 bases between them. The TCR was taken from a human donor. The chain is built from TRBV24-1 and TRBJ2-1, with D perhaps matching TRBD2 (6 bases). The sample was PBMCs spiked with cells of the T cell clone KT2. CDR3 coding DNA: TGTGCCACCAGTGATTCGCGGGGCGGGGTCTACAATGAGCAGTTCTTC. Translated: CATSDSRGGVYNEQFF.